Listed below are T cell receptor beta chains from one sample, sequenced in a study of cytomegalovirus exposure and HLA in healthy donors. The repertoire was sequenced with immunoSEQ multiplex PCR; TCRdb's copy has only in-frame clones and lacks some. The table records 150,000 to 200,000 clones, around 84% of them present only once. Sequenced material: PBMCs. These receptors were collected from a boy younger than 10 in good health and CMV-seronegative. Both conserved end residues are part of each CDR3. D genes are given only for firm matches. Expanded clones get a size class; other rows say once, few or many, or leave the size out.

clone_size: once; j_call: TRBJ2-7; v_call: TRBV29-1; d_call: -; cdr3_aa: CSVEGRQGGSYEQYF; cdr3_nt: TGCAGCGTTGAAGGAAGACAGGGAGGCTCCTACGAGCAGTACTTC
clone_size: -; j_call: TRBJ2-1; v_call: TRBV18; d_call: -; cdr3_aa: CASSPSLAIRSYNEQFF; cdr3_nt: TGTGCCAGCTCACCCTCCTTAGCCATTCGCTCCTACAATGAGCAGTTCTTC
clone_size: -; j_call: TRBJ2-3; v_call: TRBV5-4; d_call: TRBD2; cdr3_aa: CASSLPAGGPQYF; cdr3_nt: TGTGCCAGCAGCTTGCCGGCGGGAGGGCCCCAGTATTTT
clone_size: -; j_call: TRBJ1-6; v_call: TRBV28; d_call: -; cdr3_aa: CASSARWEASPLHF; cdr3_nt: TGTGCCAGCAGTGCTAGGTGGGAGGCCTCACCCCTCCACTTT
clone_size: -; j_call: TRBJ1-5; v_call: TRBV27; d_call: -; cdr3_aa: CASSPFSNQPQHF; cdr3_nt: TGTGCCAGCAGTCCCTTTAGCAATCAGCCCCAGCATTTT
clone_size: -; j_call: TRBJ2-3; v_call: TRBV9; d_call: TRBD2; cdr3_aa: CASSVIGLAGGFSDTQYF; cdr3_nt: TGTGCCAGCAGCGTAATTGGACTAGCGGGAGGGTTTTCAGATACGCAGTATTTT
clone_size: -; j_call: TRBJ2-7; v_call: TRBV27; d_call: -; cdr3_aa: CASSLWGVDYEQYF; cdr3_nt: TGTGCCAGCAGTTTGTGGGGGGTCGACTACGAGCAGTACTTC
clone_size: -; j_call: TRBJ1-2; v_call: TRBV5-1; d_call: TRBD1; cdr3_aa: CASSADRGHAGRGYGYTF; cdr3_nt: TGCGCCAGCAGCGCGGACAGGGGCCATGCGGGAAGGGGTTATGGCTACACCTTC
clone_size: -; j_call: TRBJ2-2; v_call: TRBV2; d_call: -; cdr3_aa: CASSGQYNTGELFF; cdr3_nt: TGTGCCAGCAGTGGACAGTATAACACCGGGGAGCTGTTTTTT
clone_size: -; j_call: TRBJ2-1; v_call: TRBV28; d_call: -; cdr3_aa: CASKWGLRRGLRNEQFF; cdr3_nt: TGTGCCAGCAAGTGGGGACTCCGGCGGGGCCTACGGAATGAGCAGTTCTTC
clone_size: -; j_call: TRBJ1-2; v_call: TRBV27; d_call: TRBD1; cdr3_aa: CASSLTGQGNYGYTF; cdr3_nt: TGTGCCAGCAGTTTAACGGGACAGGGGAACTATGGCTACACCTTC
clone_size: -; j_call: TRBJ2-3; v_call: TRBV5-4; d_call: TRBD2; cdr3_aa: CASSLSGGAFMQYF; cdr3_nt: TGTGCCAGCAGCCTTAGCGGGGGAGCGTTCATGCAGTATTTT
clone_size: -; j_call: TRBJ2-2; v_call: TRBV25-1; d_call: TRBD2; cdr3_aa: CASWGGTGELFF; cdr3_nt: TGTGCCAGCTGGGGGGGCACCGGGGAGCTGTTTTTT
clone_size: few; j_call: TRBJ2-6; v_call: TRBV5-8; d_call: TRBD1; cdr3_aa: CASSLTDRGYHVLTF; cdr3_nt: TGTGCCAGCAGCCTCACGGACAGGGGGTACCACGTCCTGACTTTC
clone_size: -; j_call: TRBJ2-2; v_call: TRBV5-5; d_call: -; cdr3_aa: CASSRRTGRETGELFF; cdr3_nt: TGTGCCAGCAGCAGACGGACAGGGAGGGAAACCGGGGAGCTGTTTTTT
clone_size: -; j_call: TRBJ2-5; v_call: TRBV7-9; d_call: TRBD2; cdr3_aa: CASSLVAGEETQYF; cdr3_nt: TGTGCCAGCAGCTTAGTCGCGGGAGAAGAGACCCAGTACTTC
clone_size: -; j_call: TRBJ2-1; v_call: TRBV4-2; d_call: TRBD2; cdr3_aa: CASSQAGTTMAYNEQFF; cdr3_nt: TGTGCCAGCAGCCAAGCCGGGACTACGATGGCCTACAATGAGCAGTTCTTC
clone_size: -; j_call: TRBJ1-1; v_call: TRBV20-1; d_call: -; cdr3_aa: CSAQDSTEAFF; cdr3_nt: TGCAGTGCTCAAGACAGCACTGAAGCTTTCTTT
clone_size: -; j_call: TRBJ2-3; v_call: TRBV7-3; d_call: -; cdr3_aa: CASSRDIPDTQYF; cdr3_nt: TGTGCCAGCAGCAGGGACATTCCAGATACGCAGTATTTT
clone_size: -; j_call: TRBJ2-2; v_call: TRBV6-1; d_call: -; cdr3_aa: CASSYRTNGGELFF; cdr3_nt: TGTGCCAGCAGTTATCGGACAAACGGCGGGGAGCTGTTTTTT
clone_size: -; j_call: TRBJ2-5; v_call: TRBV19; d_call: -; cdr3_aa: CASSITLALDETQYF; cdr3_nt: TGTGCCAGTAGTATTACTCTAGCGCTGGACGAGACCCAGTACTTC
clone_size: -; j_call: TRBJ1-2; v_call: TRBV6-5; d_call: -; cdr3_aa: CASSQGAWGYTF; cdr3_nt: TGTGCCAGCAGCCAAGGGGCTTGGGGCTACACCTTC
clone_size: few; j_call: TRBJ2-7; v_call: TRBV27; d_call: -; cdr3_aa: CASSLSSRASHEQYF; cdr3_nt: TGTGCCAGCAGTTTAAGCAGCAGGGCATCCCACGAGCAGTACTTC
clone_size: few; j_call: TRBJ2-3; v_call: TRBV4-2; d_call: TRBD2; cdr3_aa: CASSQGLAGGPDTQYF; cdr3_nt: TGTGCCAGCAGCCAAGGACTAGCGGGGGGGCCAGATACGCAGTATTTT
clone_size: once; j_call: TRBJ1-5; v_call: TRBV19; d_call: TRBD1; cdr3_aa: CASSQGQGDNQPQHF; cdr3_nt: TGTGCCAGTAGCCAGGGACAGGGAGACAATCAGCCCCAGCATTTT
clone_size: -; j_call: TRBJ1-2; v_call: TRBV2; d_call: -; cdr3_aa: CASITVAGGGYTF; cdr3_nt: TGTGCCAGCATTACCGTTGCGGGAGGAGGCTACACCTTC
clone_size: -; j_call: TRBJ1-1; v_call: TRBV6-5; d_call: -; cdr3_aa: CASSYDGGGTEAFF; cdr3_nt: TGTGCCAGCAGTTACGACGGGGGGGGGACTGAAGCTTTCTTT
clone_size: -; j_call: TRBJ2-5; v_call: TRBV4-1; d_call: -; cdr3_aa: CASSQEPGGDETQYF; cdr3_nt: TGCGCCAGCAGCCAAGAACCAGGAGGTGATGAGACCCAGTACTTC
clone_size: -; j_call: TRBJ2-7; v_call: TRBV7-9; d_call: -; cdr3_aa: CSSSLSPGGEQYF; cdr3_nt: TGTTCCAGCAGCCTCTCCCCCGGGGGCGAGCAGTACTTC
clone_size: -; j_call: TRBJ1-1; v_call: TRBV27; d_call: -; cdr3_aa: CASSLSIGVTEAFF; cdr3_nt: TGTGCCAGCAGTTTATCGATCGGGGTAACTGAAGCTTTCTTT
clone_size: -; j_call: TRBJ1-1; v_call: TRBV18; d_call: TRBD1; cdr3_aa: CASSHRDRGVPDTEAFF; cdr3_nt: TGTGCCAGCTCTCACCGGGACAGGGGAGTTCCGGACACTGAAGCTTTCTTT
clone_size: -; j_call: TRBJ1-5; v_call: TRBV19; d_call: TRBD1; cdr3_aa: CASLSSGTGLTNQPQHF; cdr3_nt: TGTGCCAGCCTCTCCTCTGGGACAGGGTTGACCAATCAGCCCCAGCATTTT
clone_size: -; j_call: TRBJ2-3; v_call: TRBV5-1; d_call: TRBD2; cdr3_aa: CASSLSFGLADLSTDTQYF; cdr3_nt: TGCGCCAGCAGCTTGTCGTTTGGACTAGCGGACCTTAGCACAGATACGCAGTATTTT